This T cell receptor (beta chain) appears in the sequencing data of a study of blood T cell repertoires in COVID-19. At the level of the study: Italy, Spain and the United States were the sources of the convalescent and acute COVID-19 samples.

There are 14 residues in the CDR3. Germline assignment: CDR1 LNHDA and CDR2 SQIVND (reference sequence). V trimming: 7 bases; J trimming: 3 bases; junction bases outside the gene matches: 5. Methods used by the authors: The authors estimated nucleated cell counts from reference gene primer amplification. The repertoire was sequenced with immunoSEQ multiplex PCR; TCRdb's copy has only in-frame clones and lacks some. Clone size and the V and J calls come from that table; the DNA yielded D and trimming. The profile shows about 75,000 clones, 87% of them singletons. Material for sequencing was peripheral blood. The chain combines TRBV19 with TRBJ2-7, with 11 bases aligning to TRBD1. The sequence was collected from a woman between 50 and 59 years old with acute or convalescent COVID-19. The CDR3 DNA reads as TGTGCCAGTATGAGCGGGACAGGGGGCTACGAGCAGTACTTC. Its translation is CASMSGTGGYEQYF.